This TCR beta chain came from a study of cytomegalovirus exposure and HLA in healthy donors. In the study overall: Prior work identified around 110 million unique TCR beta sequences in approximately 200 million T cells. Study results and caveats: It was reported that TCR beta sequences correctly inferred the HLA-A and HLA-B alleles for most subjects. In a later analysis, a missense DCLRE1C variant was linked to TCR beta V- and J-gene trimming.

Primers included in the PCR were 60 Vbeta and 13 Jbeta primers. Produced via immunoSEQ multiplex PCR; TCRdb's table is partial and in-frame only. The sample carries some 150,000 clones, around 86% recorded once. J lost 5 bases, V lost 8 bases, and 3 bases had no gene match. In germline, CDR1 is SNHLY, CDR2 FYNNEI. The CDR3 runs to 12 residues. On this clone: The antigen remains unidentified.

The sample was PBMCs. This receptor was taken from a woman aged 45-65 years in good health and CMV-seropositive. The chain has TRBV2 and TRBJ1-1; TRBD1 matches 9 bases. The CDR3 loop reads CASAGQGTEAFF. The CDR3 coding sequence is TGTGCCAGCGCTGGACAGGGGACTGAAGCTTTCTTT.